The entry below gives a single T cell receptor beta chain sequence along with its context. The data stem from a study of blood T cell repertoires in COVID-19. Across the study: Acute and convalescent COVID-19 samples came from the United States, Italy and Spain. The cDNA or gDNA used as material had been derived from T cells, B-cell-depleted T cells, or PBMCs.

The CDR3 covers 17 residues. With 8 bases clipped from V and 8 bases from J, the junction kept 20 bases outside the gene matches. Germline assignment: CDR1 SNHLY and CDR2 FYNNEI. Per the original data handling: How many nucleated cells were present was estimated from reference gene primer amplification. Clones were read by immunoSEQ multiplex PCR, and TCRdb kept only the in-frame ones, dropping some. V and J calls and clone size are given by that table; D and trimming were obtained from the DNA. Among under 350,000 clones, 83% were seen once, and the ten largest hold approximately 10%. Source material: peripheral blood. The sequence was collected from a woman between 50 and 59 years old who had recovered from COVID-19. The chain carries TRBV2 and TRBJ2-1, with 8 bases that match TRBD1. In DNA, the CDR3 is TGTGCCAGCCGCCCGTTTCGGGGCAGGGGGCGGGGAGATGAGCAGTTCTTC. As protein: CASRPFRGRGRGDEQFF.